Below are 7 T cell receptor beta chains sequenced from a single sample in a study of blood T cell repertoires in COVID-19. Assay: immunoSEQ multiplex PCR; the TCRdb copy retains only in-frame clones and omits some. The data hold under 250,000 clones, with 88% observed a single time. What was sequenced was peripheral blood. These TCRs come from a woman aged 30 to 39 with COVID-19, enrolled during active disease.

The genes are TRBV24-1 and TRBJ1-2, with TRBD1 identical over 9 bases. The germline CDR1 and CDR2 sequences are KGHDR and SFDVKD. The CDR3 is made up of 14 amino acids. The junction had 5 bases not matched to a gene; V was cut back by 4 bases and J by 6 bases. This chain's CDR3 is CATSEGTGRNGYTF. The CDR3 DNA reads TGTGCCACCAGTGAGGGGACAGGGAGAAATGGCTACACCTTC.

The rearrangement uses TRBV13 and TRBJ2-5, with a tentative D call TRBD2 (5 bases). The germline V gene encodes CDR1 PRHDT and CDR2 FYEKMQ (reference sequence). The CDR3 extends over 12 amino acids. Trimming cost V 1 base and J 8 bases, with 8 bases left between them. In nucleotides, the CDR3 is TGTGCCAGCAGCTTAGATGAGGGAACCCAGTACTTC. This sequence encodes CASSLDEGTQYF.

This chain links TRBV5-6 with TRBJ2-7; D is ambiguous. The CDR3 runs to 14 residues. Germline V lookup: CDR1 SGHDT, CDR2 YYEEEE. Trimming left V 1 base short and J 2 bases short, with 10 bases between. The CDR3 nucleotides read TGTGCCAGCAGCTTGTGGCCAGAAACCTACGAGCAGTACTTC. Its translation is CASSLWPETYEQYF.

The CDR3 loop is CASSFLGTGLAGGDTQYF. In nucleotides, the CDR3 is TGCGCCAGCAGCTTTCTGGGAACGGGGCTAGCGGGGGGAGATACGCAGTATTTT. The rearrangement uses TRBV5-1 and TRBJ2-3; 11 nucleotides align to TRBD2. From germline, CDR1 is SGHRS and CDR2 YFSETQ. This CDR3 spans 18 amino acids. Trimming cost V 2 bases and J 5 bases; bases outside gene matches: 13.

The V call is TRBV10-1, the J call TRBJ2-1, with a possible D match to TRBD2 (6 bases). V was trimmed by 0 bases and J by 0 bases, leaving 18 bases between them. The CDR3 consists of 19 residues. Germline lookup yields CDR1 WNHNN and CDR2 SYGVQD (reference sequence). The CDR3 DNA is TGCGCCAGCAGTGAGTCTGGGGCGGGGTACACTAGCTCCTACAATGAGCAGTTCTTC. Translation gives CASSESGAGYTSSYNEQFF.

The chain joins TRBV7-2 to TRBJ1-5; D is undetermined. Deletions cut 4 bases from V and 5 bases from J, with 9 bases between. CDR1 is SGHTA and CDR2 is FQGNSA in the germline V gene. The CDR3 consists of 13 residues. As DNA, the CDR3 is TGTGCCAGCAGCTCCCACCTAGATCAGCCCCAGCATTTT. Translating it yields CASSSHLDQPQHF.

This chain connects TRBV10-2 to TRBJ1-5; the D gene is possibly TRBD1 (6 bases). Germline lookup yields CDR1 WSHSY and CDR2 SAAADI. There are 14 residues in the CDR3. Trimming shortened V by 8 bases and J by 6 bases, and 17 bases separated the two germline ends. CDR3 amino acids: CASGGASYGQPQHF. The CDR3 region has the DNA TGCGCCAGCGGGGGGGCATCGTACGGTCAGCCCCAGCATTTT.